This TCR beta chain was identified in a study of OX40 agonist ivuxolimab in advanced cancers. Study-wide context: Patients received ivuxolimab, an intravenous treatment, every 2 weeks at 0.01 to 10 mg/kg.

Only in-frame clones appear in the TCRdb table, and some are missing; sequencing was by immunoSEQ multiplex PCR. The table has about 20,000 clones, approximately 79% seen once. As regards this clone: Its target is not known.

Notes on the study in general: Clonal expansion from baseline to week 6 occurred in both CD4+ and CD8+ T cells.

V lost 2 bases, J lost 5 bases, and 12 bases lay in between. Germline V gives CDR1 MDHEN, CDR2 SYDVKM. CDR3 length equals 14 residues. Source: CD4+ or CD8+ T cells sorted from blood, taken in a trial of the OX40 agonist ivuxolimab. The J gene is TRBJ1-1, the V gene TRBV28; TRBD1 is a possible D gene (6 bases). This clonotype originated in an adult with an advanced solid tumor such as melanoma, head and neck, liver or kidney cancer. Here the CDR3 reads CASSLLGGRTEAFF. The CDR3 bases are TGTGCCAGCAGTTTACTGGGGGGCCGGACTGAAGCTTTCTTT.